This T cell receptor beta chain was retrieved from a study of cytomegalovirus exposure and HLA in healthy donors. PCR involved 60 Vbeta and 13 Jbeta primers. Generated by immunoSEQ multiplex PCR, the TCRdb table keeps only in-frame clones and is missing some. The sample shows over 100,000 clones, 60% to 80% of them seen only once. Trimming took 0 bases from V and 7 from J, leaving 16 bases between them. CDR1 and CDR2 from the germline V gene are SGHRS and YFSETQ. This CDR3 is 15 amino acids long. The clonotype was recovered from a man aged 55 to 70 in good health and CMV-seropositive. Sequenced material: PBMCs. The genes are TRBV5-1 and TRBJ2-5; D perhaps matches TRBD2 (6 bases). CDR3 sequence (DNA): TGCGCCAGCAGCTTGGACCAACTAGCAGGCGGGACCCAGTACTTC. This translates into CASSLDQLAGGTQYF. Full variable domain (rest looked up from reference TRBV5-1 and TRBJ2-5): KAGVTQTPRYLIKTRGQQVTLSCSPISGHRSVSWYQQTPGQGLQFLFEYFSETQRNKGNFPGRFSGRQFSNSRSEMNVSTLELGDSALYLCASSLDQLAGGTQYFGPGTRLLVL.